The clone carrying this T cell receptor beta chain appeared a few times. Its antigen is as yet unknown. This CDR3 has 16 residues. V lost 1 base and J lost 0; bases outside the gene matches: 2. Germline V gene data show CDR1 as LGHNA and CDR2 as YSLEER. This sample is drawn from a study of response to subunit inactivated influenza vaccine. TCRdb fed the RT-PCR reads into MiXCR, producing one record per CDR3 protein. This sample yields a few hundred thousand distinct CDR3 sequences, of which around a fifth are seen a single time; about 9.4% belongs to the top ten. Findings and limits, study-wide: Seasonal influenza vaccination, on each occasion, was suggested by the authors to recruit few new T cells.

Material: PBMCs from blood, obtained roughly 20 months after vaccination. This sequence was found in a man aged 45 to 75 who received an inactivated influenza vaccine. This rearrangement joins TRBV4-3 to TRBJ1-1; 10 bases align to TRBD1. The CDR3 spells CASSQGTGGMNTEAFF. Here the CDR3 DNA reads TGCGCCAGCAGCCAAGGGACAGGGGGAATGAACACTGAAGCTTTCTTT.